The 12 T cell receptor beta chains given below trace back to one sample, sequenced in a study of regulatory T cells in long-lasting Graves disease. Time point of the sample: persistent/refractory GD, antithyroid drugs over 5 years with positive TRAb. The TCR library was made from RNA extracted from PBMCs. According to the study, TCR beta libraries were built with iRepertoire HTBI primers and CDR3-region Arm-PCR. TCRdb used MiXCR to reprocess the multiplex PCR reads, holding one entry per CDR3 protein. The sample yields more than 300,000 distinct CDR3 sequences, 20% to 25% seen once. The sample was peripheral blood mononuclear cells (PBMCs), taken when the disease was refractory, from a patient treated with antithyroid drugs. All receptors come from a woman aged 40 to 55 with Graves disease.

In its sample, this clonotype was seen many times. The chain combines TRBV6-2 or TRBV6-3 with TRBJ2-5; D possibly matches TRBD1 or TRBD2 (5 bases each). The germline V and J ends were trimmed by 7 bases and 5 bases, with 17 bases remaining between them. This CDR3 spans 14 amino acids. CDR1 is MNHEY, CDR2 SVGEGT, per germline. This CDR3 is CASIGAWTWETQYF. CDR3 nucleotides: TGTGCCAGCATCGGGGCCTGGACGTGGGAGACCCAGTACTTC.

This clonotype appeared a few times. V and J are TRBV10-1 and TRBJ2-1; D is uncertain. The CDR3 contains 17 residues. Per germline, CDR1 WNHNN and CDR2 SYGVQD (reference sequence). With 0 bases removed from V and 2 bases from J, the gap between germline ends came to 14 bases. The CDR3 DNA is TGCGCCAGCAGTGAGTCGGTGACCGGCTTTACCTACAATGAGCAGTTCTTC. It translates to CASSESVTGFTYNEQFF.

This chain joins TRBV11-2 and TRBJ2-2; D not resolved. The CDR3 consists of 20 residues. Germline CDR1 reads SGHAT; CDR2 reads FQNNGV. V lost 3 bases and J lost 4, with 27 bases in between. CDR3 protein: CASSFSPLTNAAVVTGELFF. The CDR3 nucleotides read TGTGCCAGCAGCTTTTCACCTTTGACGAATGCAGCAGTGGTCACCGGGGAGCTGTTTTTT.

This clonotype was seen ten or more times. The chain recombines TRBV10-1 with TRBJ1-5; D perhaps matches TRBD1 (5 bases). The germline gives CDR1 WNHNN, CDR2 SYGVQD (reference sequence). The V and J ends lost 5 bases and 7 bases respectively, with 12 bases between them. The CDR3 covers 13 residues. CDR3 in amino acids: CASSRGWGQPQHF. The CDR3 nucleotides read TGCGCCAGCAGTAGGGGTTGGGGCCAGCCCCAGCATTTT.

This clonotype appeared many times. The rearrangement links TRBV28 to TRBJ1-6; D possibly corresponds to TRBD1 (5 bases). The germline V and J ends were trimmed by 8 bases and 9 bases, with 20 bases remaining between them. The CDR3 is 15 amino acids. Germline V lookup: CDR1 MDHEN, CDR2 SYDVKM. CDR3: CASSQPRGLRSPLHF. Here the CDR3 DNA reads TGTGCCAGCTCTCAGCCCCGGGGACTACGTTCACCCCTCCACTTT. The full variable domain, its missing parts supplied by reference TRBV28 and TRBJ1-6, is DVKVTQSSRYLVKRTGEKVFLECVQDMDHENMFWYRQDPGLGLRLIYFSYDVKMKEKGDIPEGYSVSREKKERFSLILESASTNQTSMYLCASSQPRGLRSPLHFGNGTRLTVT.

The gene calls are TRBV7-9 and TRBJ1-1; maybe TRBD1 (6 bases). CDR1 is SEHNR and CDR2 is FQNEAQ in the germline V gene (reference sequence). This CDR3 spans 15 amino acids. V was pared by 2 bases and J by 3 bases, with 13 bases between. CDR3 coding DNA: TGTGCCAGCAGCTTAAGTGGGGGCGGGCACACTGAAGCTTTCTTT. The encoded protein is CASSLSGGGHTEAFF. Variable domain in full (rest from reference TRBV7-9 and TRBJ1-1): DTGVSQNPRHKITKRGQNVTFRCDPISEHNRLYWYRQTLGQGPEFLTYFQNEAQLEKSRLLSDRFSAERPKGSFSTLEIQRTEQGDSAMYLCASSLSGGGHTEAFFGQGTRLTVV.

V usage is TRBV9 and J usage is TRBJ2-4; the match to TRBD2 covers 8 bases. CDR3 length: 16 residues. Germline CDR1 and CDR2: SGDLS and YYNGEE. With 2 bases clipped from V and 0 bases from J, the junction kept 4 bases outside the gene matches. The chain's CDR3 is CASSVSGNLAKNIQYF. CDR3 DNA sequence: TGTGCCAGCAGCGTTAGCGGGAACCTAGCCAAAAACATTCAGTACTTC.

At least ten counts were recorded for this clonotype. J is TRBJ2-7 and V is TRBV7-2; maybe TRBD1 (6 bases). Germline assignment: CDR1 SGHTA and CDR2 FQGNSA. Trimming pared 3 bases from V and 3 bases from J, leaving 18 bases between. The CDR3 is 16 residues long. CDR3 in DNA: TGTGCCAGCAGCTTCTCGGGGACAATTGGGTACTACGAGCAGTACTTC. Translated: CASSFSGTIGYYEQYF.

With respect to this clonotype: A read error is possible here, since a much larger clone lies one base away. The chain carries TRBV6-1 and TRBJ1-2, with TRBD1 identical over 7 bases. Germline V lookup: CDR1 MNHNS, CDR2 SASEGT. V trimming: 4 bases; J trimming: 0 bases; junction bases outside the gene matches: 11. CDR3 length: 17 residues. CDR3 protein: CASSGDREKGANYGYTF. Written as DNA, the CDR3 is TGTGCCAGCAGTGGCGACAGGGAGAAGGGTGCTAACTATGGCTACACCTTC.

As for this clonotype: Since a much larger clone is just one base distant, this may be a read error. This chain uses TRBV25-1 with TRBJ1-5; 7 bases are shared with TRBD1. The CDR3 covers 14 residues. The germline gives CDR1 MGHDK, CDR2 SYGVNS. In DNA form, the CDR3 reads TGTGCCAGAGACAGGGTGGGAAGCAATAAGCCCCAGCATTTT. It specifies CARDRVGSNKPQHF.

This clonotype was seen only a few times. The J gene is TRBJ2-2, the V gene TRBV5-6, with TRBD2 identical over 9 bases. Looked up from germline, CDR1 is SGHDT and CDR2 is YYEEEE. The J segment lost 6 bases and the V segment lost 4 bases, leaving 4 bases of the junction unmatched. CDR3 length equals 14 residues. The CDR3 reads CASSVAGVPGELFF. Written as DNA, the CDR3 is TGTGCCAGCAGCGTAGCGGGAGTGCCCGGGGAGCTGTTTTTT. Drawing the rest from reference TRBV5-6 and TRBJ2-2, the complete variable domain is DAGVTQSPTHLIKTRGQQVTLRCSPKSGHDTVSWYQQALGQGPQFIFQYYEEEERQRGNFPDRFSGHQFPNYSSELNVNALLLGDSALYLCASSVAGVPGELFFGEGSRLTVL.

The chain combines TRBV20-1 with TRBJ2-2; D ambiguous. This CDR3 has 15 residues. Germline values: CDR1 DFQATT, CDR2 SNEGSKA (reference sequence). With 1 base removed from V and 5 bases from J, the gap between germline ends came to 14 bases. CDR3 DNA: TGCAGTGCTAGAGTTGACTGGAGCCGTACCGGGGAGCTGTTTTTT. Amino acid sequence: CSARVDWSRTGELFF.